The 32 T cell receptor beta chains in this list originate from one sample, sequenced in a study of blood T cell repertoires in COVID-19. Data came from immunoSEQ multiplex PCR; TCRdb stores just in-frame clones and leaves some out. The data contain over 450,000 clones, roughly 89% of them singletons. The sequenced material came from peripheral blood. These receptors all stem from a man aged 18 to 30 with COVID-19, enrolled during active disease.

The rearrangement uses TRBV27 and TRBJ2-2, with D possibly TRBD2 on 6 matching bases. CDR1 is MNHEY, CDR2 SMNVEV, per germline (reference sequence). The germline V and J ends were trimmed by 3 bases and 4 bases, with 12 bases remaining between them. This CDR3 region has 15 residues. This CDR3 reads CASSFVGGSTGELFF. The CDR3 DNA follows: TGTGCCAGCAGTTTTGTCGGGGGAAGCACCGGGGAGCTGTTTTTT.

The V and J genes are TRBV10-3 and TRBJ1-2; D not resolved. The CDR3 length is 14 residues. Germline CDR1 is ENHRY and CDR2 is SYGVKD. V gave up 3 bases and J gave up 0 bases, with 8 bases separating them. The CDR3: CAISDERTNYGYTF. In nucleotides, the CDR3 is TGTGCCATCAGTGATGAGAGGACTAACTATGGCTACACCTTC.

The V and J genes are TRBV5-4 and TRBJ1-1; a possible D gene is TRBD1 (5 bases). CDR3 length: 15 amino acids. The germline V gene has CDR1 SGHNT and CDR2 YYREEE (reference sequence). V was shortened by 4 bases and J by 1 base, with 14 bases between the two germline ends. This CDR3 is CASSTGGEGNTEAFF. In DNA form, the CDR3 reads TGTGCCAGCAGCACGGGGGGGGAGGGGAACACTGAAGCTTTCTTT.

The chain carries TRBV7-8 and TRBJ1-6; no clear D. Trimming removed 5 bases from V and 0 bases from J, with 11 bases in between. The CDR3 is made up of 16 amino acids. Germline V gives CDR1 SGHVS, CDR2 FQNEAQ. Written as DNA, the CDR3 is TGTGCCAGCAGCCCGCGTTCAAGCTCCTATAATTCACCCCTCCACTTT. It is translated as CASSPRSSSYNSPLHF.

This clone is a singleton in its sample. V gene TRBV24-1 combines with J gene TRBJ2-7, with a possible D match to TRBD2 (5 bases). The CDR3 is made up of 16 amino acids. V gave up 6 bases and J gave up 4 bases, with 21 bases separating them. From germline, CDR1 is KGHDR and CDR2 SFDVKD. The CDR3 sequence is CATSLEPLRCGYEQYF. The DNA for the CDR3 is TGTGCCACCAGTTTAGAACCTCTCCGATGCGGGTACGAGCAGTACTTC.

The rearrangement links TRBV18 to TRBJ2-7; 7 nucleotides match TRBD1. CDR1 and CDR2 (germline): KGHSH, LQKENI. With 3 bases clipped from V and 5 bases from J, the junction kept 7 bases outside the gene matches. The CDR3 runs 14 residues. This chain's CDR3 is CASSPQDRYHEQYF. CDR3 nucleotides: TGTGCCAGCTCACCCCAGGACAGGTACCACGAGCAGTACTTC.

CDR3 bases: TGTGCCTGGAGTTACCTTGAGCGGGAGCAGTACTTC. Translation: CAWSYLEREQYF. The chain employs TRBV30 and TRBJ2-7; TRBD2 is a possible D gene (5 bases). Germline assignment: CDR1 GTSNPN and CDR2 SVGIG (reference sequence). V was pared by 2 bases and J by 7 bases, with 12 bases between. This CDR3 has 12 residues.

This clone was seen only once. The chain recombines TRBV13 with TRBJ2-2, with 14 bases that match TRBD2. CDR3 size: 18 residues. With 5 bases clipped from V and 3 bases from J, the junction kept 8 bases outside the gene matches. Germline-derived CDR1 and CDR2 are PRHDT and FYEKMQ (reference sequence). As DNA, the CDR3 is TGTGCCAGCAGCCCCCGGACTAGCGGGGGGCCCTACACCGGGGAGCTGTTTTTT. This gives the protein CASSPRTSGGPYTGELFF.

The chain carries TRBV18 and TRBJ2-2; 11 bases align to TRBD1. Germline CDR1 and CDR2: KGHSH and LQKENI. The junction had 7 bases not matched to a gene; V was cut back by 0 bases and J by 4 bases. The CDR3 length is 18 residues. The CDR3 is CASSPPGQGGRGTGELFF. The DNA for the CDR3 is TGTGCCAGCTCACCACCGGGACAGGGGGGCCGCGGCACCGGGGAGCTGTTTTTT.

The genes are TRBV15 and TRBJ1-2; 9 bases agree with TRBD1. Germline loops: CDR1 LNHNV, CDR2 YYDKDF (reference sequence). The CDR3 sequence is 15 residues long. Losses at the gene ends were 7 bases for V and 2 bases for J; bases not matched to a gene: 8. The CDR3 nucleotides are TGTGCCACCAAACCGGGACAGGGAAAAAACTATGGCTACACCTTC. Its protein product is CATKPGQGKNYGYTF.

The chain has TRBV10-1 and TRBJ2-4; possibly TRBD2 for D (6 bases). This CDR3 is 14 amino acids long. CDR1 is WNHNN and CDR2 is SYGVQD in the germline V gene (reference sequence). Trimming took off 6 bases at V and 2 bases at J, with 11 bases between the two ends. CDR3 sequence reads: CASRWAGSKNIQYF. The CDR3 coding sequence is TGCGCCAGCAGGTGGGCGGGGTCCAAAAACATTCAGTACTTC.

The rearrangement joins TRBV7-2 to TRBJ1-3, with D unclear. The germline V gene encodes CDR1 SGHTA and CDR2 FQGNSA. Trimming removed 0 bases at V and 7 bases at J, with 4 bases between. The CDR3 length is 12 residues. CDR3: CASSLARNTIYF. The CDR3 coding sequence is TGTGCCAGCAGCTTAGCGCGGAACACCATATATTTT.

The chain employs TRBV27 and TRBJ1-3, with D possibly being TRBD1 (5 bases). This CDR3 has 19 residues. V was pared by 0 bases and J by 0 bases, with 18 bases between. Germline-derived CDR1 and CDR2 are MNHEY and SMNVEV (reference sequence). The CDR3 protein is CASSLSRPRGRDSGNTIYF. The CDR3 coding sequence is TGTGCCAGCAGTTTATCCCGCCCTCGGGGGAGGGACTCTGGAAACACCATATATTTT.

The chain's CDR3 is CASSYSGQGGYTF. Here the CDR3 DNA reads TGTGCCAGCAGTTACAGCGGGCAGGGTGGCTACACCTTC. This sequence joins TRBV6-2 or TRBV6-3 and TRBJ1-2, with TRBD1 as a possible D gene (5 bases). Germline CDR1 and CDR2: MNHEY and SVGEGT. The CDR3 sequence is 13 residues long. Deletions cut 2 bases from V and 7 bases from J, with 11 bases between.

The chain joins TRBV12-3 or TRBV12-4 to TRBJ1-6, with D maybe TRBD1 (6 bases). V gave up 5 bases and J gave up 7 bases, with 6 bases separating them. The CDR3 is made up of 12 amino acids. The CDR3 nucleotides are TGTGCCAGCAGTACAGGGAATTCACCCCTCCACTTT. It translates to CASSTGNSPLHF.

The chain employs TRBV3-1 (or the pseudogene TRBV3-2) and TRBJ2-1; D is possibly TRBD2 (5 bases). The V gene lost 2 bases and the J gene lost 0 bases, with 11 bases spanning the gap. CDR1 and CDR2 from the germline V gene are LGHDT and YNNKEL (reference sequence). CDR3 length: 16 amino acids. CDR3: CASSQHGMGSYNEQFF. In DNA, the CDR3 is TGTGCCAGCAGCCAACACGGGATGGGCTCCTACAATGAGCAGTTCTTC.

V usage is TRBV19 and J usage is TRBJ1-2; 10 nucleotides line up with TRBD1. The CDR3 has 14 amino acids. The ends lost 2 bases at V and 8 bases at J; junction bases unmatched: 5. Germline V gene lookup returns CDR1 LNHDA and CDR2 SQIVND (reference sequence). CDR3 sequence reads: CASSISGTGVGYTF. CDR3 DNA: TGTGCCAGTAGTATAAGCGGGACAGGGGTCGGCTACACCTTC. The full variable domain, in which reference TRBV19 and TRBJ1-2 provide the parts outside the CDR3, is DGGITQSPKYLFRKEGQNVTLSCEQNLNHDAMYWYRQDPGQGLRLIYYSQIVNDFQKGDIAEGYSVSREKKESFPLTVTSAQKNPTAFYLCASSISGTGVGYTFGSGTRLTVV.

This clone was detected only a few times. The chain couples TRBV10-3 to TRBJ1-2; TRBD1 aligns across 11 bases. Germline values: CDR1 ENHRY, CDR2 SYGVKD. Unmatched junction bases numbered 3, after V lost 6 bases and J lost 0 bases. This CDR3 is 15 amino acids long. The CDR3 DNA follows: TGTGCCATCAGGGGACAGGGGGACGCTAACTATGGCTACACCTTC. Encoded protein: CAIRGQGDANYGYTF.

The gene calls are TRBV19 and TRBJ2-1, with 9 bases identical to TRBD1. After removal of 6 bases from V and 5 bases from J, the junction contained 8 bases not matched to a gene. Germline CDR1 reads LNHDA; CDR2 reads SQIVND (reference sequence). The CDR3 totals 15 residues. This CDR3 is CASRSRDRADNEQFF. CDR3 DNA sequence: TGTGCCAGTAGGTCCCGGGACAGGGCAGACAATGAGCAGTTCTTC.

The genes are TRBV5-6 and TRBJ2-6, with D perhaps matching TRBD1 (6 bases). Per germline, CDR1 SGHDT and CDR2 YYEEEE. The V and J ends lost 4 bases and 1 base respectively, with 12 bases between them. CDR3 length: 16 residues. This chain's CDR3 is CASSDAQGSGANVLTF. CDR3 coding DNA: TGTGCCAGCAGCGACGCCCAGGGGTCTGGGGCCAACGTCCTGACTTTC.

This rearrangement joins TRBV11-2 to TRBJ2-2; D is uncertain. The germline V gene encodes CDR1 SGHAT and CDR2 FQNNGV. The CDR3 consists of 13 residues. V lost 5 bases, J lost 6 bases, and 10 bases lay in between. For the CDR3, the DNA is TGTGCCAGCAGCCTCCCTAGAGCCGGGGAGCTGTTTTTT. Protein: CASSLPRAGELFF.

The chain carries TRBV18 and TRBJ2-3; 14 bases match TRBD2. This CDR3 comprises 17 residues. J lost 2 bases, V lost 4 bases, and 5 bases had no gene match. Per germline, CDR1 KGHSH and CDR2 LQKENI. CDR3 DNA sequence: TGTGCCAGCTCACGATGGACTAGCGGGGGGCACACAGATACGCAGTATTTT. Its translation: CASSRWTSGGHTDTQYF.

V usage is TRBV9 and J usage is TRBJ2-5; 9 positions agree with TRBD2. Losses at the gene ends were 2 bases for V and 5 bases for J; bases not matched to a gene: 4. CDR1 is SGDLS and CDR2 is YYNGEE in the germline V gene. This CDR3 region has 14 residues. The CDR3, as DNA: TGTGCCAGCAGCGTTAGCGGGAGCGAGGAGACCCAGTACTTC. Encoded protein: CASSVSGSEETQYF.

The chain links TRBV29-1 to TRBJ2-1; D is ambiguous. This CDR3 has 16 residues. Germline values: CDR1 SQVTM, CDR2 ANQGSEA. Between the trimmed V and J ends, which lost 6 bases and 0 bases, there was a span of 18 bases. CDR3 sequence: CSVLYLEAFSYNEQFF. DNA of the CDR3: TGCAGCGTCCTATACTTAGAAGCCTTCTCCTACAATGAGCAGTTCTTC.

The chain combines TRBV27 with TRBJ2-7; possible D gene TRBD2, 5 bases. The CDR3 is made up of 15 amino acids. Trimming left V 4 bases short and J 5 bases short, with 18 bases between. CDR1 and CDR2 from the germline V gene are MNHEY and SMNVEV (reference sequence). The CDR3, as DNA: TGTGCCAGCAGTTACACCTCCGGGGTTTCCCACGAGCAGTACTTC. Translating it yields CASSYTSGVSHEQYF.

This clone occurred a few times. The chain uses TRBV19 and TRBJ2-7; D perhaps matches TRBD2 (5 bases). Germline values: CDR1 LNHDA, CDR2 SQIVND (reference sequence). V lost 3 bases and J 5 bases, leaving 8 bases between the germline ends. This CDR3 is 12 amino acids long. In nucleotides, the CDR3 is TGTGCCAGTAGTATTCTCGGGAACGAGCAGTACTTC. It is translated as CASSILGNEQYF.

The rearrangement uses TRBV11-3 and TRBJ1-4; weak D call: TRBD1 (5 bases). Per the germline V gene, CDR1 is SGHNT and CDR2 is YENEEA. The CDR3 is made up of 14 amino acids. The V end was cut by 2 bases, the J end by 5 bases, with 9 bases between. As DNA, the CDR3 is TGTGCCAGCAGCTTAATGCAGGGAAATGAAAAACTGTTTTTT. Translated: CASSLMQGNEKLFF.

This clone showed up just once. The chain employs TRBV29-1 and TRBJ1-2; D remains unclear. V was shortened by 6 bases and J by 4 bases, with 18 bases between the two germline ends. The CDR3 is made up of 14 amino acids. Germline V gene sequence: CDR1 SQVTM, CDR2 ANQGSEA. CDR3 DNA sequence: TGCAGCGTGCCTTCGACGGAAAGAGGCTATGGCTACACCTTC. Protein product: CSVPSTERGYGYTF. The complete variable domain, with remaining parts taken from reference TRBV29-1 and TRBJ1-2, reads SAVISQKPSRDICQRGTSLTIQCQVDSQVTMMFWYRQQPGQSLTLIATANQGSEATYESGFVIDKFPISRPNLTFSTLTVSNMSPEDSSIYLCSVPSTERGYGYTFGSGTRLTVV.

J is TRBJ2-7 and V is TRBV7-9; 9 nucleotides align to TRBD2. After removal of 4 bases from V and 2 bases from J, the junction contained 15 bases not matched to a gene. Germline V gives CDR1 SEHNR, CDR2 FQNEAQ (reference sequence). The CDR3 runs 18 residues. The CDR3 coding sequence is TGTGCCAGCAGCTCTCCGGGTAGCGGGGGTTCCACAGCCTACGAGCAGTACTTC. Protein: CASSSPGSGGSTAYEQYF.

The chain uses TRBV3-1 (or the pseudogene TRBV3-2) and TRBJ2-7, with 11 bases aligning to TRBD2. CDR1 is LGHDT, CDR2 YNNKEL, per germline (reference sequence). This CDR3 is built from 14 residues. Germline trimming cut 6 bases from V and 12 bases from J; bases unmatched to any gene: 13. For the CDR3, the DNA is TGTGCCAGCAGTTTCTCGGGACTAGCGGAATCACGGTACTTC. This translates into CASSFSGLAESRYF.

In regard to this clone: Other DNA sequences within the sample encode an identical CDR3. V and J are TRBV5-1 and TRBJ2-5; 10 bases agree with TRBD2. The germline V gene has CDR1 SGHRS and CDR2 YFSETQ. The J segment lost 4 bases and the V segment lost 4 bases, leaving 7 bases of the junction unmatched. The CDR3 contains 15 residues. CDR3 protein: CASSTLAGEGETQYF. In DNA form, the CDR3 reads TGCGCCAGCAGCACCCTAGCGGGAGAGGGAGAGACCCAGTACTTC. The full variable domain, with the rest looked up from reference TRBV5-1 and TRBJ2-5, is KAGVTQTPRYLIKTRGQQVTLSCSPISGHRSVSWYQQTPGQGLQFLFEYFSETQRNKGNFPGRFSGRQFSNSRSEMNVSTLELGDSALYLCASSTLAGEGETQYFGPGTRLLVL.

The gene calls are TRBV3-1 (or the pseudogene TRBV3-2) and TRBJ2-7; D might be TRBD2 (6 bases). This CDR3 region has 15 residues. The germline V gene has CDR1 LGHDT and CDR2 YNNKEL (reference sequence). Trimming cost V 0 bases and J 2 bases, with 11 bases left between them. CDR3 loop: CASSQDWEVPYEQYF. The CDR3, as DNA: TGTGCCAGCAGCCAAGATTGGGAGGTTCCCTACGAGCAGTACTTC.